Detailed here is one T cell receptor beta chain. V was pared by 1 base and J by 10 bases, with 12 bases between. Germline lookup yields CDR1 SGHDT and CDR2 YYEEEE. The CDR3 contains 14 residues. These data are taken from a study of cytomegalovirus exposure and HLA in healthy donors. The donors (healthy individuals) were bone marrow donors. In the PCR, 60 Vbeta and 13 Jbeta primers were used. Assay: immunoSEQ multiplex PCR; the TCRdb copy retains only in-frame clones and omits some. The sample has under 120,000 clones; 55% to 65% are singletons. This receptor was identified in a man aged 25-45 years in good health and CMV-seropositive. Sequencing used PBMCs. The chain uses TRBV5-6 and TRBJ1-6, with D hard to call. As DNA, the CDR3 is TGTGCCAGCAGCTTGAGAGGGAATCTCTCACCCCTCCACTTT. Amino acids: CASSLRGNLSPLHF.